This T cell receptor beta chain derives from a study of control samples from healthy donors and cancer patients. The protocol was immunoSEQ multiplex PCR, while the TCRdb copy is restricted to in-frame clones and leaves out a portion. Seen here are roughly 80,000 clones, around nine tenths observed once, and the top ten hold 1.9%. The CDR3 runs 16 residues. V shed 2 bases and J shed 0 bases, with 14 bases lying between them. CDR1 MDHEN and CDR2 SYDVKM come from the germline V gene. Sequencing was done on a sample of PBMCs. The receptor comes from an older woman with head and neck cancer. V usage is TRBV28 and J usage is TRBJ2-7; no clear D gene. The CDR3 sequence: CASSLKFGDRSYEQYF. As DNA, the CDR3 is TGTGCCAGCAGTTTAAAATTTGGGGATCGCTCCTACGAGCAGTACTTC.